These 32 T cell receptor beta chains came from one sample sequenced in a study of shared clonotypes between healthy human individuals. Profiling relied on immunoSEQ multiplex PCR, and the TCRdb table lists in-frame clones only, not all of them. Among 950,000 to 1,300,000 clones listed, about 80% were seen once. The source material was memory CD4+ T cells sorted from blood. Subset meaning: CD45RA-negative fraction. The receptors shown here come from a man between 18 and 29 years old in good health.

The gene calls are TRBV29-1 and TRBJ1-4, with 8 positions matching TRBD1. Germline V gene data show CDR1 as SQVTM and CDR2 as ANQGSEA. The CDR3 extends over 14 amino acids. V was pared by 7 bases and J by 6 bases, with 10 bases of the junction left unmatched. CDR3 protein: CSAIDRGGHEKLFF. CDR3 DNA sequence: TGCAGCGCTATCGACAGGGGCGGTCATGAAAAACTGTTTTTT.

V and J are TRBV6-5 and TRBJ1-2; TRBD1 might be the D (6 bases). V was trimmed by 6 bases and J by 7 bases, leaving 9 bases between them. The CDR3 spans 11 residues. Per germline, CDR1 MNHEY and CDR2 SVGAGI. CDR3 coding DNA: TGTGCCAGCAGCAACAGGGTTGGCTACACCTTC. This encodes CASSNRVGYTF.

This clone was detected once. This CDR3 is also generated by other DNA sequences in the sample. The chain links TRBV19 to TRBJ1-4; 8 bases align to TRBD1. The CDR3 is made up of 14 amino acids. V was clipped by 6 bases and J by 5 bases; unmatched bases: 5. Germline CDR1 is LNHDA and CDR2 is SQIVND (reference sequence). The CDR3 DNA is TGTGCCAGTAGACGACAGGGGTCGAATGAAAAACTGTTTTTT. It translates to CASRRQGSNEKLFF.

The V call is TRBV11-2, the J call TRBJ2-2; 7 bases line up with TRBD2. This CDR3 has 14 amino acids. Germline lookup yields CDR1 SGHAT and CDR2 FQNNGV. The V gene end was trimmed by 3 bases and the J gene end by 4 bases; junction bases not matched to a gene: 2. The CDR3 reads CASSLPGGTGELFF. The CDR3 region has the DNA TGTGCCAGCAGCTTGCCGGGGGGCACCGGGGAGCTGTTTTTT.

J is TRBJ1-1 and V is TRBV13, with a tentative D call TRBD1 (6 bases). Trimming removed 8 bases from V and 11 bases from J, with 15 bases in between. The CDR3 spans 11 residues. Germline loops: CDR1 PRHDT, CDR2 FYEKMQ (reference sequence). CDR3 region: CASRGGGGAFF. CDR3 bases: TGTGCCAGCCGGGGGGGCGGTGGGGCTTTCTTT. The variable domain in full, with the rest retrieved from reference TRBV13 and TRBJ1-1, is AAGVIQSPRHLIKEKRETATLKCYPIPRHDTVYWYQQGPGQDPQFLISFYEKMQSDKGSIPDRFSAQQFSDYHSELNMSSLELGDSALYFCASRGGGGAFFGQGTRLTVV.

This clone was observed a single time. This chain joins TRBV11-3 and TRBJ2-5; D possibly corresponds to TRBD2 (6 bases). Looked up from germline, CDR1 is SGHNT and CDR2 is YENEEA. The CDR3 runs 14 residues. V lost 1 base, J lost 4 bases, and 10 bases lay in between. CDR3 in amino acids: CASSLGLGGETQYF. CDR3 DNA: TGTGCCAGCAGCTTAGGTCTGGGGGGAGAGACCCAGTACTTC.

This chain connects TRBV19 to TRBJ1-5; possible D gene TRBD1, 5 bases. V dropped 5 bases and J dropped 3 bases, with 14 bases sitting between them. The germline CDR1 and CDR2 sequences are LNHDA and SQIVND (reference sequence). The CDR3 spans 15 residues. The DNA of the CDR3 is TGTGCCAGTAGTGACGTGGGGGGGACCAATCAGCCCCAGCATTTT. The encoded protein is CASSDVGGTNQPQHF.

The rearrangement links TRBV29-1 to TRBJ2-3; 7 bases fit TRBD2. The CDR3 is 14 amino acids. Germline trimming cut 4 bases from V and 4 bases from J; bases unmatched to any gene: 8. Germline CDR1 SQVTM, CDR2 ANQGSEA. In DNA, the CDR3 is TGCAGCGTTGCGGGCGGGAGCGCCGCAGATACGCAGTATTTT. This sequence encodes CSVAGGSAADTQYF.

In the case of this clone: This may stem from a read error, because a much larger clone lies one nucleotide away. This same CDR3 is encoded by further DNA sequences in the sample. The rearrangement uses TRBV6-5 and TRBJ1-5, with 10 bases that match TRBD1. J was trimmed by 4 bases and V by 6 bases; bases with no gene match: 0. The CDR3 consists of 13 residues. CDR1 is MNHEY and CDR2 is SVGAGI in the germline V gene. The CDR3 loop reads CASRGQGNQPQHF. The DNA of the CDR3 is TGTGCCAGCAGGGGACAGGGGAATCAGCCCCAGCATTTT.

This rearrangement joins TRBV2 to TRBJ1-5, with D tentatively TRBD1 (5 bases). In germline, CDR1 is SNHLY, CDR2 FYNNEI. The CDR3 contains 14 residues. Trimming shortened V by 3 bases and J by 11 bases, and 17 bases separated the two germline ends. The CDR3 bases are TGTGCCAGCAGTGAGGAGGAGGGACGGGTGGCCCAGCATTTT. Protein product: CASSEEEGRVAQHF.

This clone was observed a handful of times. CDR3 amino acids: CASSLRTASPLHF. Here the CDR3 DNA reads TGCGCCAGCAGCCTACGGACAGCTTCACCCCTCCACTTT. The rearrangement links TRBV4-1 to TRBJ1-6; weak D call: TRBD1 (6 bases). The V gene's germline CDR1 is MGHRA and CDR2 YSYEKL. V was trimmed by 4 bases and J by 9 bases, leaving 10 bases between them. The CDR3 totals 13 residues.

This clone was recorded a few times. The sample carries other DNA sequences with the same CDR3. The gene calls are TRBV18 and TRBJ2-7, with D possibly being TRBD1 (5 bases). CDR3 length equals 13 residues. Germline CDR1 and CDR2: KGHSH and LQKENI. V was pared by 2 bases and J by 0 bases, with 5 bases between. In nucleotides, the CDR3 is TGTGCCAGCTCACCAGACAGCTCCTACGAGCAGTACTTC. This codes for CASSPDSSYEQYF. Complete variable domain (other parts from reference TRBV18 and TRBJ2-7): NAGVMQNPRHLVRRRGQEARLRCSPMKGHSHVYWYRQLPEEGLKFMVYLQKENIIDESGMPKERFSAEFPKEGPSILRIQQVVRGDSAAYFCASSPDSSYEQYFGPGTRLTVT.

J is TRBJ1-4 and V is TRBV4-1; TRBD1 is a possible D gene (5 bases). Germline V gives CDR1 MGHRA, CDR2 YSYEKL. The CDR3 has 17 residues. V was shortened by 0 bases and J by 3 bases, with 14 bases between the two germline ends. CDR3 loop: CASSQDSKGSANEKLFF. CDR3 DNA sequence: TGCGCCAGCAGCCAAGATTCTAAGGGGTCGGCTAATGAAAAACTGTTTTTT.

The chain links TRBV9 to TRBJ2-1, with 8 bases identical to TRBD1. Germline V lookup: CDR1 SGDLS, CDR2 YYNGEE. The CDR3 loop spans 17 amino acids. V gave up 4 bases and J gave up 2 bases; unmatched junction bases: 11. CDR3 protein: CASSSYRQGRTYNEQFF. The DNA for the CDR3 is TGTGCCAGCAGCTCTTACAGACAGGGGCGTACCTACAATGAGCAGTTCTTC. Filled out from reference TRBV9 and TRBJ2-1, the complete variable domain reads DSGVTQTPKHLITATGQRVTLRCSPRSGDLSVYWYQQSLDQGLQFLIQYYNGEERAKGNILERFSAQQFPDLHSELNLSSLELGDSALYFCASSSYRQGRTYNEQFFGPGTRLTVL.

This sequence joins TRBV2 and TRBJ2-5; a possible D gene is TRBD1 (5 bases). Looked up from germline, CDR1 is SNHLY and CDR2 is FYNNEI. This CDR3 has 12 residues. V shed 8 bases and J shed 3 bases, with 10 bases lying between them. The CDR3 bases are TGTGCCAGCGGGGCAGTCGAAGAGACCCAGTACTTC. Translation gives CASGAVEETQYF. Together with reference TRBV2 and TRBJ2-5, the CDR3 gives the full variable domain: EPEVTQTPSHQVTQMGQEVILRCVPISNHLYFYWYRQILGQKVEFLVSFYNNEISEKSEIFDDQFSVERPDGSNFTLKIRSTKLEDSAMYFCASGAVEETQYFGPGTRLLVL.

The V and J genes are TRBV6-6 and TRBJ2-2; no clear D gene. The CDR3 has 12 amino acids. Germline CDR1 reads MNHNY; CDR2 reads SVGAGI (reference sequence). The germline V and J ends were trimmed by 11 bases and 6 bases, with 13 bases remaining between them. Written as DNA, the CDR3 is TGTGCCGGCCGGGCTCAACCCGGGGAGCTGTTTTTT. Translation: CAGRAQPGELFF.

The genes are TRBV6-6 and TRBJ1-1, with 9 bases aligning to TRBD1. V dropped 6 bases and J dropped 6; count of bases not matched to a gene: 5. The germline CDR1 and CDR2 sequences are MNHNY and SVGAGI (reference sequence). The CDR3 runs to 13 residues. The CDR3 DNA reads as TGTGCCAGCAGCTTCGACAGGGGGGCTGAAGCTTTCTTT. It codes for CASSFDRGAEAFF.

The chain couples TRBV7-9 to TRBJ1-1; D is possibly TRBD1 (6 bases). The germline V gene has CDR1 SEHNR and CDR2 FQNEAQ (reference sequence). V was shortened by 5 bases and J by 10 bases, with 11 bases between the two germline ends. This CDR3 is built from 11 residues. CDR3 in amino acids: CASSVQGRAFF. The DNA for the CDR3 is TGTGCCAGCAGCGTACAGGGTCGAGCTTTCTTT. Drawing the rest from reference TRBV7-9 and TRBJ1-1, the complete variable domain is DTGVSQNPRHKITKRGQNVTFRCDPISEHNRLYWYRQTLGQGPEFLTYFQNEAQLEKSRLLSDRFSAERPKGSFSTLEIQRTEQGDSAMYLCASSVQGRAFFGQGTRLTVV.

The rearrangement joins TRBV6-9 to TRBJ2-1, with D possibly being TRBD1 or TRBD2 (5 bases each). Germline CDR1 and CDR2: MNHGY and SVAAGI. CDR3 size: 14 residues. Trimming removed 3 bases from V and 4 bases from J, with 10 bases in between. The DNA for the CDR3 is TGTGCCAGCAGTTACCGTGGGGGTTACAATGAGCAGTTCTTC. This translates into CASSYRGGYNEQFF.

V is TRBV7-9 and J is TRBJ2-7, with D hard to call. Germline V gene lookup returns CDR1 SEHNR and CDR2 FQNEAQ (reference sequence). This CDR3 comprises 13 residues. Trimming shortened V by 0 bases and J by 4 bases, and 7 bases separated the two germline ends. CDR3: CASSLAAGYEQYF. CDR3 nucleotides: TGTGCCAGCAGCTTAGCGGCTGGTTACGAGCAGTACTTC.

The DNA of the CDR3 is TGTGCCAGCAGCCAGGAAACAGGGTGGGGAGGCGGCTACACCTTC. Protein product: CASSQETGWGGGYTF. The V gene is TRBV4-2, the J gene TRBJ1-2; the D gene is possibly TRBD1 (6 bases). This CDR3 region has 15 residues. CDR1 is LGHNA, CDR2 YNFKEQ, per germline. Trimming cost V 3 bases and J 8 bases, with 19 bases left between them.

This chain uses TRBV28 with TRBJ1-6, with D unclear. This CDR3 comprises 11 residues. Germline V gene sequence: CDR1 MDHEN, CDR2 SYDVKM. The germline V and J ends were trimmed by 4 bases and 13 bases, with 8 bases remaining between them. In nucleotides, the CDR3 is TGTGCCAGCAGTTCAATATCTCCCCTCCACTTT. As protein: CASSSISPLHF. The full variable domain, rest sourced from reference TRBV28 and TRBJ1-6, is DVKVTQSSRYLVKRTGEKVFLECVQDMDHENMFWYRQDPGLGLRLIYFSYDVKMKEKGDIPEGYSVSREKKERFSLILESASTNQTSMYLCASSSISPLHFGNGTRLTVT.

The gene calls are TRBV5-1 and TRBJ2-2; D may be TRBD1 (5 bases). Germline lookup yields CDR1 SGHRS and CDR2 YFSETQ. The CDR3 runs to 15 residues. Trimming pared 0 bases from V and 0 bases from J, leaving 6 bases between. This CDR3 is CASSLVTANTGELFF. The CDR3 DNA reads TGCGCCAGCAGCTTGGTGACAGCGAACACCGGGGAGCTGTTTTTT.

This clone was picked up a small number of times. Additional DNA sequences in this sample encode the identical CDR3. The rearrangement uses TRBV18 and TRBJ2-2; possibly TRBD1 or TRBD2 for D (5 bases each). This CDR3 spans 15 amino acids. Germline V gene lookup returns CDR1 KGHSH and CDR2 LQKENI. The V and J ends lost 3 bases and 0 bases respectively, with 8 bases between them. The CDR3 reads CASSPGAANTGELFF. DNA of the CDR3: TGTGCCAGCTCACCCGGGGCTGCGAACACCGGGGAGCTGTTTTTT. The complete variable domain, with remaining parts taken from reference TRBV18 and TRBJ2-2, reads NAGVMQNPRHLVRRRGQEARLRCSPMKGHSHVYWYRQLPEEGLKFMVYLQKENIIDESGMPKERFSAEFPKEGPSILRIQQVVRGDSAAYFCASSPGAANTGELFFGEGSRLTVL.

The V call is TRBV2, the J call TRBJ2-5; tentative D call: TRBD2 (5 bases). This CDR3 spans 13 amino acids. The germline CDR1 and CDR2 sequences are SNHLY and FYNNEI. Trimming removed 7 bases from V and 1 base from J, with 10 bases in between. This chain's CDR3 is CASTGETQETQYF. For the CDR3, the DNA is TGTGCCAGCACCGGGGAGACCCAAGAGACCCAGTACTTC.

V is TRBV19 and J is TRBJ1-5; D unresolved. V was trimmed by 0 bases and J by 2 bases, leaving 5 bases between them. There are 14 residues in the CDR3. Germline CDR1 is LNHDA and CDR2 is SQIVND (reference sequence). The CDR3 sequence: CASSIEWGNQPQHF. The CDR3 DNA reads TGTGCCAGTAGTATAGAGTGGGGCAATCAGCCCCAGCATTTT.

V is TRBV28 and J is TRBJ2-7, with 8 bases that match TRBD1. The CDR3 spans 14 residues. The V gene's germline CDR1 is MDHEN and CDR2 SYDVKM. V was clipped by 7 bases and J by 3 bases; unmatched bases: 8. The CDR3 is CASTGTGRGYEQYF. CDR3 nucleotide sequence: TGTGCCAGCACCGGGACAGGTCGAGGCTACGAGCAGTACTTC.

CDR3: CASRPTGGTYEQYF. The CDR3 DNA is TGCGCCAGCCGACCGACAGGAGGGACCTACGAGCAGTACTTC. J is TRBJ2-7 and V is TRBV5-1, with D tentatively TRBD1 or TRBD2 (6 bases each). Between the trimmed V and J ends, which lost 7 bases and 2 bases, there was a span of 16 bases. The CDR3 covers 14 residues. Germline CDR1 is SGHRS and CDR2 is YFSETQ.

The chain employs TRBV5-5 and TRBJ2-3; unclear D gene. The CDR3 has 15 amino acids. V lost 0 bases and J lost 2, with 10 bases in between. The germline V gene has CDR1 SGHKS and CDR2 YYEKEE (reference sequence). The CDR3 loop is CASSLEGQYTDTQYF. The CDR3 nucleotides are TGTGCCAGCAGCTTGGAGGGTCAGTACACAGATACGCAGTATTTT.

The chain couples TRBV4-1 to TRBJ2-5, with 7 bases fitting TRBD2. J was trimmed by 3 bases and V by 4 bases; bases with no gene match: 14. The CDR3 has 17 amino acids. Germline V gene sequence: CDR1 MGHRA, CDR2 YSYEKL. As DNA, the CDR3 is TGCGCCAGCAGCCTAGGGGCGGGAGCCCTATCTGAAGAGACCCAGTACTTC. Translating it yields CASSLGAGALSEETQYF.

There are a few counts of this clone. The rearrangement links TRBV7-2 to TRBJ1-5, with TRBD1 identical over 9 bases. V lost 4 bases, J lost 4 bases, and 11 bases stayed unmatched. The CDR3 covers 17 residues. CDR1 is SGHTA and CDR2 is FQGNSA in the germline V gene. Written as DNA, the CDR3 is TGTGCCAGCAGCTCGGAGGGACAGGGCAAAGGGAATCAGCCCCAGCATTTT. Its protein product is CASSSEGQGKGNQPQHF.

The CDR3 spells CASSAGLGGNEQFF. In nucleotides, the CDR3 is TGCGCCAGCAGCGCCGGACTAGGTGGCAATGAGCAGTTCTTC. The chain joins TRBV5-1 to TRBJ2-1, with 7 bases fitting TRBD2. CDR3 length: 14 residues. Germline V gene data show CDR1 as SGHRS and CDR2 as YFSETQ. Germline trimming cut 4 bases from V and 6 bases from J; bases unmatched to any gene: 7.